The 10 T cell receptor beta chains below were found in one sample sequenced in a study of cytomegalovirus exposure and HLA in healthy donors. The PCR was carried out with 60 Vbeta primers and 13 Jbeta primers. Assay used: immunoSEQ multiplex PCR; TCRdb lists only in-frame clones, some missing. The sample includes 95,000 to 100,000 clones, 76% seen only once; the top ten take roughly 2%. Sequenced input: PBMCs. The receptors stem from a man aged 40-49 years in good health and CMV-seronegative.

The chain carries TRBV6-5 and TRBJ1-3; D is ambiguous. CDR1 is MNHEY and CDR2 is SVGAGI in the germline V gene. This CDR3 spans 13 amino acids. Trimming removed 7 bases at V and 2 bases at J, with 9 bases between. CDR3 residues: CASKRVAGNTIYF. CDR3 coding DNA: TGTGCCAGCAAGCGAGTCGCTGGAAACACCATATATTTT.

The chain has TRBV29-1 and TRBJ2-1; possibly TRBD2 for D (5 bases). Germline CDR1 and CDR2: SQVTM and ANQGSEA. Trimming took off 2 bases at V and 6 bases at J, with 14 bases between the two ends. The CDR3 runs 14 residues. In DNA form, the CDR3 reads TGCAGCGTTGAACGGTCCACCCGGGGCAATGAGCAGTTCTTC. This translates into CSVERSTRGNEQFF.

CDR3 nucleotides: TGTGCCAGCGTTGGGGGCCGCGGAGAGCAGTACTTC. It yields the protein CASVGGRGEQYF. This sequence joins TRBV7-9 and TRBJ2-7, with D possibly being TRBD1 (6 bases). CDR1 and CDR2 from the germline V gene are SEHNR and FQNEAQ (reference sequence). V was trimmed by 8 bases and J by 7 bases, leaving 15 bases between them. The CDR3 extends over 12 amino acids.

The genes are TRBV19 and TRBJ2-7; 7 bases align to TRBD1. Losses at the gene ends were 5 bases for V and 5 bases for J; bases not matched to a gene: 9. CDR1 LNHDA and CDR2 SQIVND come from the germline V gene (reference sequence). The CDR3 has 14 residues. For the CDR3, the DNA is TGTGCCAGTAGTGCTTCGACAGGGTGGAACGAGCAGTACTTC. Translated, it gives CASSASTGWNEQYF.

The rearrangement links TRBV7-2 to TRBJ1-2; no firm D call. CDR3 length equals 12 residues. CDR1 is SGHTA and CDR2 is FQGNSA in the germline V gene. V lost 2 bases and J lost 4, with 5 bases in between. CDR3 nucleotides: TGTGCCAGCAGCTTATACAGCTATGGCTACACCTTC. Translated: CASSLYSYGYTF.

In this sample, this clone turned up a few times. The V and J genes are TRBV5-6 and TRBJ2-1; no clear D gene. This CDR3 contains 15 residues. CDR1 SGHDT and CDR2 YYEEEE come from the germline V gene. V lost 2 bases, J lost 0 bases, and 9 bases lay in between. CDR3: CASSFEDSSYNEQFF. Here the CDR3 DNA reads TGTGCCAGCAGCTTCGAGGATAGCTCCTACAATGAGCAGTTCTTC.

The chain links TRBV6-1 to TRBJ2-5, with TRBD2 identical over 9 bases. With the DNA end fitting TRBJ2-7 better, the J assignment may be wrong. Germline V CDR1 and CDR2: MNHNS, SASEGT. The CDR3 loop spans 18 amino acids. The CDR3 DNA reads TGTGCCAGCAGTGAAGTAATCAGAGGTAGCGGGGGCCTCCGCGAGCAGTACTTC. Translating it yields CASSEVIRGSGGLREQYF.

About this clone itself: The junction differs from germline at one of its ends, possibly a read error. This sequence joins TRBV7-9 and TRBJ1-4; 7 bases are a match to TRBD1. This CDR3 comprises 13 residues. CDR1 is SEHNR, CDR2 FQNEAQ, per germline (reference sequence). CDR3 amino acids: CSSRSPGQEKLFF. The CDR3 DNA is TGTTCCAGCAGGTCACCGGGACAGGAAAAACTGTTTTTT.

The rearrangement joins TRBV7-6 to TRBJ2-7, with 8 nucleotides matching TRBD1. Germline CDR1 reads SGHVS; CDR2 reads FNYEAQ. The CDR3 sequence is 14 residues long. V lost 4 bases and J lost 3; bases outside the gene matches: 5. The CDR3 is CASSYGQGLYEQYF. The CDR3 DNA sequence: TGTGCCAGCAGCTACGGACAGGGACTCTACGAGCAGTACTTC.

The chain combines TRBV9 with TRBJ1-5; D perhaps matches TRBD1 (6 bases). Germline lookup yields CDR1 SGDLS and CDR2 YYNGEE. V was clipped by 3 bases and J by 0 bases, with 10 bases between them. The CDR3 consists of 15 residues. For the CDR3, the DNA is TGTGCCAGCAGCGGACAGGTTGATAGCAATCAGCCCCAGCATTTT. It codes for CASSGQVDSNQPQHF.